These T cell receptor beta chains were read from a single sample in a study of OX40 agonist ivuxolimab in advanced cancers. Sequenced by immunoSEQ multiplex PCR; TCRdb stores in-frame clones only, minus some. The sample includes tens of thousands of clones, about 89% of them seen just once. Sequenced material: CD4+ or CD8+ T cells sorted from blood, taken in a trial of the OX40 agonist ivuxolimab. These receptors were taken from an adult with an advanced solid tumor such as melanoma, head and neck, liver or kidney cancer. Both conserved end residues are part of each CDR3. The order of the fields is D gene, J gene, clone size, V gene, CDR3 protein, CDR3 DNA. The D gene is left open where the match is weak. A clone size is listed for some rows: how often the clone was seen (once, few, many), or a class if it is expanded.

TRBD2 | TRBJ2-5 | . | TRBV30 | CAWAGTSGRETQYF | TGTGCCTGGGCGGGGACTAGCGGGAGAGAGACCCAGTACTTC
. | TRBJ1-2 | few | TRBV2 | CASSDRSTNYGYTF | TGTGCCAGCAGTGACAGGTCTACTAACTATGGCTACACCTTC
. | TRBJ2-7 | few | TRBV6-6 | CASTEGTSYEQYF | TGTGCCAGCACCGAGGGGACGTCCTACGAGCAGTACTTC
. | TRBJ2-7 | . | TRBV12-5 | CASGPIEGTIKHYEQYF | TGTGCTAGTGGTCCCATCGAGGGCACGATAAAACACTACGAGCAGTACTTC
. | TRBJ2-1 | . | TRBV9 | CASSDGLFNEQFF | TGTGCCAGCAGCGACGGACTCTTCAATGAGCAGTTCTTC
TRBD2 | TRBJ2-1 | . | TRBV4-3 | CASSQETSGGYNEQFF | TGCGCCAGCAGCCAAGAGACTAGCGGGGGCTACAATGAGCAGTTCTTC
TRBD1 | TRBJ1-5 | once | TRBV28 | CATDRVNQPQHF | TGTGCCACCGACAGGGTCAATCAGCCCCAGCATTTT
. | TRBJ1-5 | . | TRBV27 | CASSGRDVSQPQHF | TGTGCCAGCAGTGGCAGGGACGTAAGTCAGCCCCAGCATTTT
TRBD1 | TRBJ2-5 | . | TRBV5-1 | CASSNFPGQQETQYF | TGCGCCAGCAGCAATTTTCCGGGACAGCAAGAGACCCAGTACTTC
. | TRBJ2-5 | . | TRBV11-2 | CASSFRDETQYF | TGTGCCAGCAGCTTCCGGGACGAGACCCAGTACTTC
TRBD2 | TRBJ2-2 | few | TRBV11-2 | CASSLIGGSRTGELFF | TGTGCCAGCAGCTTAATTGGCGGGAGTCGTACCGGGGAGCTGTTTTTT
. | TRBJ1-2 | few | TRBV12-2 | CASRRFLRGYTF | TGTGCAAGTCGCCGATTTTTGAGAGGCTACACCTTC
. | TRBJ2-5 | . | TRBV9 | CASSVGLYQETQYF | TGTGCCAGCAGCGTAGGCCTGTACCAAGAGACCCAGTACTTC
. | TRBJ1-1 | . | TRBV6-1 | CASTRDRRLFF | TGTGCCAGCACCCGGGACCGCAGGTTGTTCTTT
. | TRBJ2-7 | . | TRBV7-2 | CASSLTSGPYEQYF | TGTGCCAGCAGCTTAACCAGCGGGCCATACGAGCAGTACTTC
TRBD1 | TRBJ1-1 | . | TRBV5-1 | CASSLAEGRGFTEAFF | TGCGCCAGCAGCTTGGCCGAGGGCAGGGGGTTCACTGAAGCTTTCTTT
. | TRBJ2-2 | . | TRBV30 | CAWSAGGTITGELFF | TGTGCCTGGAGTGCAGGGGGGACAATTACCGGGGAGCTGTTTTTT
. | TRBJ2-5 | . | TRBV11-3 | CASSLSSGRNQETQYF | TGTGCCAGCAGCTTAAGTTCGGGAAGGAACCAAGAGACCCAGTACTTC
. | TRBJ2-1 | . | TRBV2 | CASSAVREQFF | TGTGCCAGCAGTGCAGTCCGTGAGCAGTTCTTC
. | TRBJ1-5 | . | TRBV27 | CASRPGATSNQPQHF | TGTGCCAGCCGACCAGGCGCCACCAGCAATCAGCCCCAGCATTTT
. | TRBJ2-4 | . | TRBV18 | CASSSLGSLKNIQYF | TGTGCCAGCTCGTCCCTCGGCAGCCTCAAAAACATTCAGTACTTC
. | TRBJ2-2 | . | TRBV11-2 | CASSLRGSGSGELFF | TGTGCCAGCAGCCTCCGGGGGTCAGGGTCCGGGGAGCTGTTTTTT
TRBD1 | TRBJ1-5 | . | TRBV2 | CASNDDRGGNQPQHF | TGTGCCAGCAACGACGACAGGGGGGGCAATCAGCCCCAGCATTTT
TRBD1 | TRBJ1-4 | once | TRBV13 | CASSSPDRGNEKLFF | TGTGCCAGCAGCTCCCCGGACAGGGGAAATGAAAAACTGTTTTTT
. | TRBJ2-1 | . | TRBV27 | CASSFTREGGGNEQFF | TGTGCCAGCAGTTTTACGCGAGAGGGTGGGGGCAATGAGCAGTTCTTC
TRBD2 | TRBJ2-1 | . | TRBV6-1 | CASRPGLARNEQFF | TGTGCCAGCAGGCCGGGACTAGCACGGAATGAGCAGTTCTTC
. | TRBJ1-1 | . | TRBV27 | CASSLSVQRNTEAFF | TGTGCCAGCAGTTTATCGGTACAGAGGAACACTGAAGCTTTCTTT
. | TRBJ1-1 | . | TRBV7-6 | CASSLEDGLPNTEAFF | TGTGCCAGCAGCTTAGAGGACGGACTCCCCAACACTGAAGCTTTCTTT
TRBD2 | TRBJ2-1 | . | TRBV29-1 | CSVEEFLAGARGNEQFF | TGCAGCGTTGAAGAGTTTCTAGCGGGAGCGAGGGGCAATGAGCAGTTCTTC
. | TRBJ1-1 | . | TRBV10-3 | CAISDRDTEAFF | TGTGCCATCTCCGATAGGGACACTGAAGCTTTCTTT
. | TRBJ2-1 | . | TRBV9 | CASSVSLSSEQFF | TGTGCCAGCAGCGTATCGCTTAGTAGTGAGCAGTTCTTC
. | TRBJ2-5 | . | TRBV30 | CAWSVTGMETQYF | TGTGCCTGGAGTGTAACAGGAATGGAGACCCAGTACTTC
. | TRBJ2-2 | . | TRBV5-8 | CASSTSGTVELFF | TGTGCCAGCAGCACGTCAGGTACCGTGGAGCTGTTTTTT
. | TRBJ2-1 | . | TRBV7-3 | CASSVNREGNEQFF | TGTGCCAGCAGCGTTAACAGGGAGGGCAATGAGCAGTTCTTC
. | TRBJ1-5 | . | TRBV6-1 | CASSGQVSNQPQHF | TGTGCCAGCAGTGGGCAGGTGAGCAATCAGCCCCAGCATTTT
. | TRBJ1-1 | few | TRBV10-3 | CAIRTRALQTEAFF | TGTGCCATCAGGACCAGGGCCCTTCAGACTGAAGCTTTCTTT
. | TRBJ1-3 | . | TRBV25-1 | CASSEMGGSGNTIYF | TGTGCCAGCAGTGAGATGGGGGGATCTGGAAACACCATATATTTT
TRBD1 | TRBJ2-7 | . | TRBV6-6 | CASSLRTGGENEQYF | TGTGCCAGCAGTCTCCGGACAGGGGGCGAAAACGAGCAGTACTTC
. | TRBJ1-3 | once | TRBV10-1 | CASSESGDPGNTIYF | TGCGCCAGCAGTGAAAGCGGGGATCCCGGAAACACCATATATTTT
. | TRBJ2-5 | . | TRBV27 | CASSWSGPPYQETQYF | TGTGCCAGCAGTTGGTCGGGACCCCCGTACCAAGAGACCCAGTACTTC
TRBD2 | TRBJ2-1 | few | TRBV9 | CASSVDLAGGREQFF | TGTGCCAGCAGCGTAGACCTAGCGGGAGGGAGGGAGCAGTTCTTC
TRBD2 | TRBJ2-6 | once | TRBV18 | CASSPRVREVAGANVLTF | TGTGCCAGCTCACCACGGGTGCGGGAGGTAGCTGGGGCCAACGTCCTGACTTTC
TRBD1 | TRBJ1-5 | . | TRBV25-1 | CASRLPGQGCYSNQPQHF | TGTGCCAGCAGACTACCGGGACAGGGGTGTTATAGCAATCAGCCCCAGCATTTT
TRBD1 | TRBJ1-4 | . | TRBV5-4 | CASSLYRGRVLREKLFF | TGTGCCAGCAGCCTATACAGGGGGCGCGTCTTGCGGGAAAAACTGTTTTTT
. | TRBJ1-2 | . | TRBV11-2 | CASSRSGGGYGYTF | TGTGCCAGCAGCCGCTCCGGGGGCGGCTATGGCTACACCTTC
. | TRBJ2-5 | . | TRBV5-4 | CASSLGGRETGETQYF | TGTGCCAGCAGCTTGGGGGGGCGGGAAACGGGTGAGACCCAGTACTTC
. | TRBJ1-1 | . | TRBV30 | CAWSEGVNTEAFF | TGTGCCTGGAGTGAGGGGGTGAACACTGAAGCTTTCTTT
. | TRBJ2-3 | . | TRBV18 | CASSQGPEDTQYF | TGTGCCAGCTCACAGGGCCCTGAGGATACGCAGTATTTT
. | TRBJ1-1 | . | TRBV5-1 | CASSLIRNTEAFF | TGCGCCAGCAGCTTGATCAGGAACACTGAAGCTTTCTTT
. | TRBJ2-1 | . | TRBV19 | CASSAISYNEQFF | TGTGCCAGTAGTGCGATCTCCTACAATGAGCAGTTCTTC
. | TRBJ2-1 | . | TRBV5-1 | CASSYQGYNEQFF | TGCGCCAGCAGCTACCAGGGCTACAATGAGCAGTTCTTC